Each of the 4 T cell receptor beta chains below was sequenced from the same sample in a study of blood T cell repertoires in COVID-19. Sequencing used immunoSEQ multiplex PCR; TCRdb keeps in-frame clones, though not all of them. This sample has a few hundred thousand clones, with about 89% found just once. Source material: peripheral blood. Every receptor here comes from a woman aged 25 to 39 with COVID-19, enrolled during active disease.

The chain carries TRBV24-1 and TRBJ2-5; TRBD1 is a possible D gene (6 bases). V lost 4 bases, J lost 1 base, and 12 bases lay in between. The V gene's germline CDR1 is KGHDR and CDR2 SFDVKD. This CDR3 region has 15 residues. For the CDR3, the DNA is TGTGCCACCAGTGAACCCCAGGGGACCCAAGAGACCCAGTACTTC. This gives the protein CATSEPQGTQETQYF.

The rearrangement joins TRBV27 to TRBJ1-2; TRBD1 matches 9 bases. Germline-derived CDR1 and CDR2 are MNHEY and SMNVEV (reference sequence). The junction had 3 bases not matched to a gene; V was cut back by 6 bases and J by 7 bases. The CDR3 consists of 12 residues. The CDR3 sequence is CASRQGARGYTF. For the CDR3, the DNA is TGTGCCAGCAGACAGGGGGCGCGTGGCTACACCTTC.

The J gene is TRBJ2-5, the V gene TRBV20-1; maybe TRBD2 (5 bases). The V end was cut by 3 bases, the J end by 2 bases, with 7 bases between. Germline CDR1 reads DFQATT; CDR2 reads SNEGSKA (reference sequence). The CDR3 contains 12 residues. CDR3 nucleotides: TGCAGTGCTAGTCCGGGGCAAGAGACCCAGTACTTC. It is translated as CSASPGQETQYF.

This clone was detected once. The rearrangement links TRBV7-2 to TRBJ1-3, with a possible D match to TRBD1 (5 bases). The CDR3 is 16 residues long. V lost 5 bases and J 0 bases, leaving 14 bases between the germline ends. Per germline, CDR1 SGHTA and CDR2 FQGNSA. CDR3 residues: CASSPGGVLSGNTIYF. CDR3 DNA: TGTGCCAGCAGCCCGGGGGGGGTGCTCTCTGGAAACACCATATATTTT.